The text below deals with one T cell receptor (beta chain). Antigen unknown. The data were obtained in a study of early T cells in non-severe SARS-CoV-2 infection. General study points: Reliance on VDJdb matching favored anti-spike CD8 responses; private and CD4 specificities were missed.

Trimming left V 2 bases short and J 1 base short, with 11 bases between. Germline CDR1 MDHEN, CDR2 SYDVKM. The CDR3 totals 15 residues. MiXCR was run by TCRdb on the 5' RACE reads, yielding one entry per CDR3 protein. The table shows roughly 88,000 distinct CDR3 sequences, with 13% to 15% occurring only once. The clonotype originates from an adult who was a healthcare worker with PCR-confirmed SARS-CoV-2 infection or an uninfected control (not recorded which). Sequenced material: whole blood. The V call is TRBV28, the J call TRBJ1-2; no clear D gene. The CDR3 DNA follows: TGTGCCAGCAGTTTACCGTCAGGAATTAACTATGGCTACACCTTC. As protein: CASSLPSGINYGYTF.